The rows below give T cell receptor beta chains drawn from one sample of a study of post-analysis software for immune sequencing data. Each CDR3 protein is one row after TCRdb ran MiXCR on the PCR reads. Of about 430,000 distinct CDR3 sequences detected, roughly 40% appear once; the ten largest clones hold under 9%. Sequenced material: blood. These receptors were collected from a girl aged 2 to 10 with multiple sclerosis. Both conserved end residues are part of each CDR3.

V: TRBV20-1; J: TRBJ2-3; CDR3: CSVRGWWDPPTDTQYF
V: TRBV10-3; J: TRBJ1-5; CDR3: CAISDPGQGGNQPQHF
V: TRBV5-1; J: TRBJ1-1; CDR3: CASSSLPGTLNTEAFF
V: TRBV29-1; J: TRBJ2-7; CDR3: CSVEGRVGYEQYF
V: TRBV7-2; J: TRBJ1-1; CDR3: CASSLMGFEAFF
V: TRBV14; J: TRBJ2-3; CDR3: CASSQYAGGTQYF
V: TRBV5-1; J: TRBJ2-1; CDR3: CASTSRDRGNNEQFF
V: TRBV6-6; J: TRBJ2-7; CDR3: CASRITSGDSYEQYF
V: TRBV12-3/TRBV12-4; J: TRBJ1-4; CDR3: CASSSDRLGEKLFF
V: TRBV19; J: TRBJ1-5; CDR3: CASTTTGRGDQPQHF